This T cell receptor (beta chain) was sequenced in a study of sequential checkpoint blockade in melanoma (dated by TCRdb to the late 2010s). With respect to the entire study: Patients were randomized 1:1 to first-line nivolumab followed by ipilimumab (arm A) or ipilimumab followed by nivolumab (arm B). For 20 to 25 patients, matched tumor biopsies were obtained before treatment and at week 13, following single-agent nivolumab (arm A) or ipilimumab (arm B). Maintenance nivolumab came after each of the two trial sequences. DNA from more than 75 pretreatment melanoma tumor samples underwent TCRbeta immunosequencing. In about 80% of the matched pre- and post-treatment tumor biopsy pairs, both biopsies came from the same lesion.

TCRbeta CDR3 regions were immunosequenced from genomic DNA with the immunoSEQ Assay. Prior to high-throughput sequencing, genomic DNA was amplified by bias-controlled multiplex PCR. The source study handled its data this way. To quantify the absolute abundance of each unique TCRbeta CDR3 region, the sequences were collapsed and filtered. Clonality, defined as 1 minus Pielou's evenness, was calculated using only productive rearrangements. Tumor T-cell fraction was calculated by normalizing TCRbeta template counts to usable DNA, which was estimated from several housekeeping genes. A previously published method was used to identify clones with significantly greater frequencies in on-treatment samples than in baseline samples. Imported from immuneACCESS, the table was reduced by TCRdb to in-frame sequences with V and J called. These copies leave out some clones; in studies compared against another copy, an unresolved V gene accounts for under half, and the cause of the remainder is not known. D and trimming were read from the DNA, whereas the V and J calls and clone size are those reported in that table. Across this sample there are about 5,100 clones, with approximately 35% seen only once. Of the sample, approximately 10% falls within the top ten clones.

Overall study outcomes, separate from this receptor: Tumor T-cell fraction and clonality were correlated with PD-L1 staining and CD8+ T-cell counts, but not with mutational load. Among patients in arm A, the nivolumab-first arm, pretreatment tumor TIL clonality was associated with response (P = .04). Within-arm analyses of tumor T-cell fraction were constrained by small sample sizes and reduced statistical power. Patients with increases in tumor T-cell fraction and clonality by week 13 were approximately 30 times more likely to achieve clinical benefit. Larger, independent patient cohorts are needed to validate the response-prediction model that combines TCR metrics and mutation burden.

This clone has more than one count but fewer than ten. Its antigen is still unknown. One base away there is no much larger clone; base qualities are not given. This specimen's treatment or condition label, interpreted: randomized to nivolumab then ipilimumab (arm A) or the reverse (arm B). Prior DNA-damaging chemotherapy had not been received by any trial patient. Samples were obtained from patients with melanoma enrolled in CheckMate 064, a randomized, open-label phase II trial of sequential checkpoint blockade. Tumor TCR sequencing used genomic DNA from formalin-fixed paraffin-embedded (FFPE) tissue samples. The trim is 5 bases for V and 3 bases for J, with a gap of 11 bases between the germline ends. The germline V gene specifies SGHTA as CDR1 and FQGNSA as CDR2. The CDR3 spans 13 residues, from the cysteine through the phenylalanine. Of all the DNA, just the CDR3 is kept, 39 bases in frame from base 1.

This specimen was tumor tissue (inferred from file names), taken from a patient given nivolumab and ipilimumab in sequence. The chain employs TRBV7-2 and TRBJ2-7, with the D gene not clear enough to name. The sequence was obtained from a human donor with melanoma. This receptor carries the CDR3 CASSGPNSYEQYF. The base sequence is TGTGCCAGCAGCGGCCCAAACAGCTACGAGCAGTACTTC.